This T cell receptor beta chain appears in the sequencing data of a study of human T cells and chemical hapten exposure. Study-level points and caveats: The number of TCRs over 1 in 1000 frequency stayed unchanged after DPC. There were significantly more large CDR3 similarity clusters among expanded TCRs than among controls. Patch test score was positively correlated with the counts of PT1 expanded TCRs.

Time point in this sample: patch test 3, about 24 weeks after DPC sensitization. Stated treatment: therapeutic diphenylcyclopropenone sensitization with weekly scalp DPC. CDR3 length equals 16 residues. Germline V CDR1 and CDR2: MGHRA, YSYEKL. V was pared by 4 bases and J by 0 bases, with 13 bases between. In the authors' methods: Across samples, TCR counts had a median of roughly 97,000 and ranged from about 23,224 to 700,000. TCRdb called the RACE reads again in MiXCR, with one record for every CDR3 protein. The V and J calls and clone size are TCRdb's, not the authors'. The top ten clones hold under 2.5% of a sample with about 160,000 distinct CDR3 sequences, about a quarter of them seen once. This clonotype came up a few times. Its specificity is not known.

The material sequenced was whole blood, taken in connection with sensitization to the hapten diphenylcyclopropenone (DPC). This TCR derives from a woman younger than 30 with alopecia areata. Some clones in this sample may be carry-over from other donors' samples. The chain couples TRBV4-1 to TRBJ2-4, with a possible D match to TRBD2 (5 bases). The CDR3 here is CASSLGVALAKNIQYF. CDR3 DNA: TGCGCCAGCAGCCTCGGGGTTGCCTTAGCCAAAAACATTCAGTACTTC.